This T cell receptor beta chain originates from a study of spatial heterogeneity in lung cancer. Findings and limits, study-wide: In blood, ubiquitous expanded tumor TCRs appeared more at resection than follow-up.

Looked up from germline, CDR1 is MDHEN and CDR2 is SYDVKM. The CDR3 loop spans 15 amino acids. Losses at the gene ends were 6 bases for V and 6 bases for J; bases not matched to a gene: 10. Time point here: sample taken at primary tumor resection. This clonotype rates as medium-sized. Its antigen is not identified. TCRdb re-called the 5' RACE reads through MiXCR, storing one row per CDR3 protein. The sample lists some 23,000 distinct CDR3 sequences; about 7% were seen once. The input for sequencing was PBMCs, taken at surgery. The sequence was obtained from a male donor with early-stage non-small cell lung cancer. This chain joins TRBV28 and TRBJ1-1, with 10 bases lining up with TRBD1. The CDR3 nucleotides read TGTGCCAGCAGCATCCGGGGACAGGGGAGGCCTGAAGCTTTCTTT. It yields the protein CASSIRGQGRPEAFF.